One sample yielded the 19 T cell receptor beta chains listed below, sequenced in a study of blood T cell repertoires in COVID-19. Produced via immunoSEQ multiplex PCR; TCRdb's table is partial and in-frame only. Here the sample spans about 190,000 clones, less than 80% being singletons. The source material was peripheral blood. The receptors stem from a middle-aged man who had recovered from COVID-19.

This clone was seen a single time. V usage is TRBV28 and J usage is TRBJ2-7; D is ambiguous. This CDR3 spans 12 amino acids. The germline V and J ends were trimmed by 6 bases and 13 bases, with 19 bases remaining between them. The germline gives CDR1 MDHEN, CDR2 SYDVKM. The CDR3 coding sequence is TGTGCCAGCAGCACCCCTCCCGCTAATCTCTACTTC. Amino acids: CASSTPPANLYF.

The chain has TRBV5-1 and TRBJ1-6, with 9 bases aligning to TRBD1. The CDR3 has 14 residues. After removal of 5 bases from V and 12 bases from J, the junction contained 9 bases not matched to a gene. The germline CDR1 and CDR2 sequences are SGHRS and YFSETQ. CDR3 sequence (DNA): TGCGCCAGCAGTACCCTGGGACAGGGTTTACCCCTCCACTTT. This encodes CASSTLGQGLPLHF.

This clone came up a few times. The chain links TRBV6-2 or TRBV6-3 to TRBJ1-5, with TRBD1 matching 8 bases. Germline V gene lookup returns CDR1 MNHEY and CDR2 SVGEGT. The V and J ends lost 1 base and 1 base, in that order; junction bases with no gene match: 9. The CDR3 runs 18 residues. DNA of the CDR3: TGTGCCAGCAGTTACTTTATCGGGCAGGGGGCGAGCAATCAGCCCCAGCATTTT. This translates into CASSYFIGQGASNQPQHF.

In nucleotides, the CDR3 is TGTGCCAGCAGGTTACAGGGGGCGCCGACGAACACTGAAGCTTTCTTT. This encodes CASRLQGAPTNTEAFF. This chain joins TRBV7-2 and TRBJ1-1, with 9 bases matching TRBD1. V shed 6 bases and J 1 base; nucleotides not matched to a gene: 9. Germline V CDR1 and CDR2: SGHTA, FQGNSA. The CDR3 is 16 residues long.

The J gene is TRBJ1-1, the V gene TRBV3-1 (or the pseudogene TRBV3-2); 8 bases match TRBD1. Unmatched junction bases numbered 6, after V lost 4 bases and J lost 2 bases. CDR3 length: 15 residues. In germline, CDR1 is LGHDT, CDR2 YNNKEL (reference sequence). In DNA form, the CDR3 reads TGTGCCAGCAGCCCATCGGGACAGGTAAACACTGAAGCTTTCTTT. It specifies CASSPSGQVNTEAFF.

CDR3 sequence (DNA): TGTGCCAGCTCATCAACCCCGGGAGCCTCTGGAAACACCATATATTTT. It encodes CASSSTPGASGNTIYF. V and J are TRBV27 and TRBJ1-3, with D uncertain. Looked up from germline, CDR1 is MNHEY and CDR2 is SMNVEV (reference sequence). The CDR3 is made up of 16 amino acids. The germline V and J ends were trimmed by 8 bases and 0 bases, with 17 bases remaining between them.

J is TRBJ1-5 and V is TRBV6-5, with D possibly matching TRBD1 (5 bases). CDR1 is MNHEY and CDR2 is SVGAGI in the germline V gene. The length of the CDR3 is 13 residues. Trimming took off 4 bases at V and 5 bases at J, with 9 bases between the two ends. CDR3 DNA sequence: TGTGCCAGCAGTTCAGGGTGGGATCAGCCCCAGCATTTT. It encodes CASSSGWDQPQHF.

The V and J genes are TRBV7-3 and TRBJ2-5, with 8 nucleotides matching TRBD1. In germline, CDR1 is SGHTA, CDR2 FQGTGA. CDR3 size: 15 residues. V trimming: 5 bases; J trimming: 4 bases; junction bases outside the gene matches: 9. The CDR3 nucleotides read TGTGCCAGCAGCGTTCAGGGGGCCCCTCTAGAGACCCAGTACTTC. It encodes CASSVQGAPLETQYF.

CDR3 amino acids: CASSLQGANTEAFF. In DNA form, the CDR3 reads TGCGCCAGCAGCTTACAGGGGGCGAACACTGAAGCTTTCTTT. The chain combines TRBV5-1 with TRBJ1-1; 9 nucleotides align to TRBD1. Germline values: CDR1 SGHRS, CDR2 YFSETQ. This CDR3 is 14 amino acids long. V lost 2 bases, J lost 1 base, and 0 bases stayed unmatched.

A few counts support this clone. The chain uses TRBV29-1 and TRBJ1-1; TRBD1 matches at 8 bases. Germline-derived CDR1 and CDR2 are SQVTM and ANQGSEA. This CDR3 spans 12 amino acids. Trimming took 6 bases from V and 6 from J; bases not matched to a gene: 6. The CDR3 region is CSVRRTGSEAFF. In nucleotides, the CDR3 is TGCAGCGTGCGAAGGACAGGGTCTGAAGCTTTCTTT.

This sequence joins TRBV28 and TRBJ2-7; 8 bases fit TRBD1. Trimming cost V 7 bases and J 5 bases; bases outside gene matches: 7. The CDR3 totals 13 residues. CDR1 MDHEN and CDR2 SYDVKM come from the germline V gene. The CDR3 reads CASTLDRVHEQYF. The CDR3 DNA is TGTGCCAGCACCCTGGACAGGGTGCACGAGCAGTACTTC.

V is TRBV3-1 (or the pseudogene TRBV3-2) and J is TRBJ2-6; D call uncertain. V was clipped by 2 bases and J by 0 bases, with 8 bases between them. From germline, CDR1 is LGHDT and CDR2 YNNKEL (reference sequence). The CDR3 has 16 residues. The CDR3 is CASSQSPHSGANVLTF. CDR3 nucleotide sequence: TGTGCCAGCAGCCAATCCCCACACTCTGGGGCCAACGTCCTGACTTTC.

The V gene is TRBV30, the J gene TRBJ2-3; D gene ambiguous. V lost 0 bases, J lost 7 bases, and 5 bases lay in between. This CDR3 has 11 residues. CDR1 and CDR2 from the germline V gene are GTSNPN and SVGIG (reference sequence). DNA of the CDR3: TGTGCCTGGAGTGTCTCCTATACGCAGTATTTT. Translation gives CAWSVSYTQYF. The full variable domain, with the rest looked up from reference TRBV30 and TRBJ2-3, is SQTIHQWPATLVQPVGSPLSLECTVEGTSNPNLYWYRQAAGRGLQLLFYSVGIGQISSEVPQNLSASRPQDRQFILSSKKLLLSDSGFYLCAWSVSYTQYFGPGTRLTVL.

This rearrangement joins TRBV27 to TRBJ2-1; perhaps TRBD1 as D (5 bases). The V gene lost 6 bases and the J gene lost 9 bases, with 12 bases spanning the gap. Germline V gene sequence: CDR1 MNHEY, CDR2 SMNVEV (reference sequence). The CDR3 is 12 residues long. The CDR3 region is CASSLQGAEQFF. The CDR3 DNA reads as TGTGCCAGCAGCCTCCAGGGTGCTGAGCAGTTCTTC.

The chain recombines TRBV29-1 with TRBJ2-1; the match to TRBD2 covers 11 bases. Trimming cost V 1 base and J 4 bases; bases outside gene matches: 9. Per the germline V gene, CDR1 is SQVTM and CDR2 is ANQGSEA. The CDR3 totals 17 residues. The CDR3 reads CSVEGSLAGGGYNEQFF. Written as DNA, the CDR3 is TGCAGCGTTGAAGGAAGTCTAGCGGGAGGAGGATACAATGAGCAGTTCTTC.

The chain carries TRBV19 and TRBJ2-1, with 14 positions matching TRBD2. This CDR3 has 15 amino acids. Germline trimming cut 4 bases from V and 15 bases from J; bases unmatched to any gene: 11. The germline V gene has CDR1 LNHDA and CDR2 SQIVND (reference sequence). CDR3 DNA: TGTGCCAGTAGTACCCGACTAGCGGGAGGGAGAGAGTTGTTCTTC. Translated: CASSTRLAGGRELFF.

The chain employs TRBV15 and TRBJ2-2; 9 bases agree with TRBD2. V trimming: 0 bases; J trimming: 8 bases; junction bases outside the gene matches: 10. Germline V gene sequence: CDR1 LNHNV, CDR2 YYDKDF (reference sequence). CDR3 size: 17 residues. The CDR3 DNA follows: TGTGCCACCAGCAGAGATCGAGCTAGCGGGACGTGGGGGGAGCTGTTTTTT. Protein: CATSRDRASGTWGELFF.

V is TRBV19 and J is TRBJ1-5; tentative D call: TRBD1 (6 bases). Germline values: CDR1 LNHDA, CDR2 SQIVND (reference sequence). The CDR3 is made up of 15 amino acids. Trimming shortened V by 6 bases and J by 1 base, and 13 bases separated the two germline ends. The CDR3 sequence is CASSPRTASNQPQHF. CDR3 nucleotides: TGTGCCAGTAGCCCTCGGACAGCAAGCAATCAGCCCCAGCATTTT. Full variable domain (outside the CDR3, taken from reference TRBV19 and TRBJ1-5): DGGITQSPKYLFRKEGQNVTLSCEQNLNHDAMYWYRQDPGQGLRLIYYSQIVNDFQKGDIAEGYSVSREKKESFPLTVTSAQKNPTAFYLCASSPRTASNQPQHFGDGTRLSIL.

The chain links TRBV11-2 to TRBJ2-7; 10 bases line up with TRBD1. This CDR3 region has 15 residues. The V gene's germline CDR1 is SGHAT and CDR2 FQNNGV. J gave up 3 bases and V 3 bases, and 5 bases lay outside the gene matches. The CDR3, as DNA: TGTGCCAGCAGCTTGGCCGGGACAGGGGACTACGAGCAGTACTTC. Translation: CASSLAGTGDYEQYF. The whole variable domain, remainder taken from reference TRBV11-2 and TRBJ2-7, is EAGVAQSPRYKIIEKRQSVAFWCNPISGHATLYWYQQILGQGPKLLIQFQNNGVVDDSQLPKDRFSAERLKGVDSTLKIQPAKLEDSAVYLCASSLAGTGDYEQYFGPGTRLTVT.